This T cell receptor beta chain was retrieved from a study of blood T cell repertoires in COVID-19. Study in general: Material from acute and convalescent COVID-19 was sourced from the United States, Italy and Spain.

The germline gives CDR1 MDHEN, CDR2 SYDVKM. With 1 base removed from V and 8 bases from J, the gap between germline ends came to 12 bases. CDR3 length: 14 residues. This clone was seen only a few times. Libraries were prepared by immunoSEQ multiplex PCR; TCRdb keeps only in-frame clonotypes and omits some of them. The sample holds about 180,000 clones, 70% to 90% seen once. The sequencing sample was made of peripheral blood. The TCR was taken from a human donor with active or convalescent COVID-19. The donor label of this sample is uncertain. The rearrangement joins TRBV28 to TRBJ1-5; D not resolved. DNA for the CDR3: TGTGCCAGCAGTTTATTCCGCGGCCCTGAGCCCCAGCATTTT. Protein sequence: CASSLFRGPEPQHF.